These 21 T cell receptor beta chains came from one sample sequenced in a study of T cell responses to AZD1222 COVID-19 vaccine (dated by TCRdb to the early 2020s). Taken with the paper, the label for time point translates to: baseline before first vaccination. This specimen's treatment or condition label, interpreted: meningococcal conjugate vaccine given as trial control. The library was generated by the immunoSEQ multiplex PCR assay. The source is immuneACCESS, and TCRdb retained only in-frame sequences with V and J called. Part of the clones is not carried over; for the studies checked, unresolved V genes explain less than half of this, and the remainder is unexplained. For this sample there are 120,000 to 150,000 clones; 85% to 95% appear just once. Over 0.9% of the sample is in the top ten clones. The material was peripheral blood, obtained on day 0 of MenACWY control vaccination. The receptors were sampled from an adult in good health.

The chain recombines TRBV5-5 with TRBJ1-1; D gene ambiguous. The CDR3 length is 14 residues. Trimming left V 0 bases short and J 1 base short, with 7 bases between. The germline V gene encodes CDR1 SGHKS and CDR2 YYEKEE (reference sequence). The CDR3 coding sequence is TGTGCCAGCAGCTTGGTTAGGGCGAACACTGAAGCTTTCTTT. Protein: CASSLVRANTEAFF.

In this sample, this clone turned up once. The rearrangement links TRBV6-6 to TRBJ2-1; 8 positions match TRBD2. This CDR3 contains 14 residues. Germline V gene lookup returns CDR1 MNHNY and CDR2 SVGAGI (reference sequence). V shed 5 bases and J 10 bases; nucleotides not matched to a gene: 10. The DNA of the CDR3 is TGTGCCAGCAGTCGACCGGGACTAGGCGTGGAGCAGTTCTTC. Translated: CASSRPGLGVEQFF.

In its sample, this clone was seen a few times. V usage is TRBV28 and J usage is TRBJ2-7; TRBD2 might be the D (5 bases). Germline CDR1 and CDR2: MDHEN and SYDVKM. Trimming took 10 bases from V and 7 from J, leaving 26 bases between them. This CDR3 has 15 residues. CDR3 coding DNA: TGTGCCACCCACCCTTTTCGGGGAGAGGTGGGGGAGCAGTACTTC. Protein sequence: CATHPFRGEVGEQYF.

CDR3 sequence reads: CASSARSPQSTGPPYEQYF. The CDR3 DNA reads as TGTGCCAGCAGCGCCCGTTCCCCTCAGTCCACGGGGCCCCCCTACGAGCAGTACTTC. The V call is TRBV7-2, the J call TRBJ2-7; D tentatively reads TRBD1 or TRBD2 (5 bases each). CDR3 length: 19 residues. The V gene lost 5 bases and the J gene lost 2 bases, with 28 bases spanning the gap. Per the germline V gene, CDR1 is SGHTA and CDR2 is FQGNSA.

This sequence joins TRBV3-1 (or the pseudogene TRBV3-2) and TRBJ2-1; D is uncertain. The CDR3 is made up of 12 amino acids. Germline CDR1 and CDR2: LGHDT and YNNKEL (reference sequence). The ends were cut back, 0 bases at V and 12 bases at J, with 9 bases in the middle. CDR3 protein: CASSQENERQFF. DNA of the CDR3: TGTGCCAGCAGCCAAGAAAACGAGCGGCAGTTCTTC.

J is TRBJ2-1 and V is TRBV14; D possibly uses TRBD1 or TRBD2 (6 bases each). The CDR3 consists of 19 residues. Germline V gene lookup returns CDR1 SGHDN and CDR2 FVKESK. V gave up 4 bases and J gave up 0 bases, with 22 bases separating them. The CDR3 DNA reads TGTGCCAGCAGCCGGACTAAGGGGGGTCCCGGATTCTCCTACAATGAGCAGTTCTTC. It encodes CASSRTKGGPGFSYNEQFF.

V and J are TRBV4-1 and TRBJ1-4, with 7 bases that match TRBD1. Germline CDR1 MGHRA, CDR2 YSYEKL. CDR3 length: 16 residues. The trim removed 4 bases at V and 7 bases at J, leaving 12 bases unmatched. The CDR3 spells CASSPRGPSGSEKLFF. The CDR3 coding sequence is TGCGCCAGCAGCCCGAGGGGGCCGTCGGGAAGTGAAAAACTGTTTTTT.

The chain combines TRBV10-3 with TRBJ2-7, with 11 positions matching TRBD1. Unmatched junction bases numbered 5, after V lost 6 bases and J lost 1 base. The CDR3 consists of 15 residues. Germline V CDR1 and CDR2: ENHRY, SYGVKD. In nucleotides, the CDR3 is TGTGCCATCAGGACCGGGACAGGGGGTTCCTACGAGCAGTACTTC. Protein: CAIRTGTGGSYEQYF.

V gene TRBV10-3 combines with J gene TRBJ2-7; 10 positions match TRBD1. Trimming at V came to 4 bases and at J to 5 bases, leaving 5 bases not matched to a gene. The CDR3 extends over 14 amino acids. Looked up from germline, CDR1 is ENHRY and CDR2 is SYGVKD. The CDR3 loop reads CAISGGQGSHEQYF. CDR3 in DNA: TGTGCCATCAGTGGGGGACAGGGGTCCCACGAGCAGTACTTC.

The CDR3 loop is CASSKGSPGPTDTQYF. For the CDR3, the DNA is TGTGCCAGCAGCAAAGGGTCCCCGGGACCCACAGATACGCAGTATTTT. V usage is TRBV27 and J usage is TRBJ2-3, with D perhaps assigned TRBD1 or TRBD2 (5 bases each). The V end was cut by 6 bases, the J end by 2 bases, with 18 bases between. Germline CDR1 is MNHEY and CDR2 is SMNVEV (reference sequence). CDR3 length: 16 amino acids.

This chain joins TRBV28 and TRBJ1-4; 7 bases are a match to TRBD1. Germline lookup yields CDR1 MDHEN and CDR2 SYDVKM. The junction had 12 bases not matched to a gene; V was cut back by 5 bases and J by 0 bases. This CDR3 contains 18 residues. Here the CDR3 reads CASSPHYDRDATNEKLFF. CDR3 bases: TGTGCCAGCAGTCCCCACTACGACAGGGATGCAACTAATGAAAAACTGTTTTTT. Combining the CDR3 with reference TRBV28 and TRBJ1-4 gives the whole variable domain DVKVTQSSRYLVKRTGEKVFLECVQDMDHENMFWYRQDPGLGLRLIYFSYDVKMKEKGDIPEGYSVSREKKERFSLILESASTNQTSMYLCASSPHYDRDATNEKLFFGSGTQLSVL.

This chain links TRBV5-8 with TRBJ1-2; D not certain. With 4 bases removed from V and 3 bases from J, the gap between germline ends came to 4 bases. The length of the CDR3 is 11 residues. The V gene's germline CDR1 is SGHTS and CDR2 YDEGEE. CDR3 loop: CASSPDYGYTF. CDR3 sequence (DNA): TGTGCCAGCAGCCCGGACTATGGCTACACCTTC.

The chain uses TRBV18 and TRBJ2-7; D unclear. Between the trimmed V and J ends, which lost 2 bases and 9 bases, there was a span of 14 bases. Per germline, CDR1 KGHSH and CDR2 LQKENI. The CDR3 runs to 13 residues. The CDR3 spells CASSPSDSRTQYF. The CDR3 bases are TGTGCCAGCTCACCAAGTGACTCAAGAACGCAGTACTTC.

The V and J genes are TRBV7-2 and TRBJ1-5; D remains unclear. The V gene's germline CDR1 is SGHTA and CDR2 FQGNSA. Deletions cut 5 bases from V and 4 bases from J, with 12 bases between. The CDR3 contains 14 residues. The CDR3 region is CASSPDRVNQPQHF. DNA for the CDR3: TGTGCCAGCAGCCCCGACCGCGTTAATCAGCCCCAGCATTTT.

This sequence joins TRBV5-6 and TRBJ1-5, with 7 bases identical to TRBD1. Germline values: CDR1 SGHDT, CDR2 YYEEEE. CDR3 length: 15 residues. J gave up 7 bases and V 3 bases, and 10 bases lay outside the gene matches. The CDR3 nucleotides are TGTGCCAGCAGCTCCACCCCTGGCAGGGGGCAGCCCCAGCATTTT. Its protein product is CASSSTPGRGQPQHF. The full variable domain, rest sourced from reference TRBV5-6 and TRBJ1-5, is DAGVTQSPTHLIKTRGQQVTLRCSPKSGHDTVSWYQQALGQGPQFIFQYYEEEERQRGNFPDRFSGHQFPNYSSELNVNALLLGDSALYLCASSSTPGRGQPQHFGDGTRLSIL.

The rearrangement uses TRBV7-9 and TRBJ1-4; tentative D call: TRBD1 (5 bases). Germline-derived CDR1 and CDR2 are SEHNR and FQNEAQ (reference sequence). The ends were cut back, 6 bases at V and 0 bases at J, with 8 bases in the middle. The CDR3 contains 14 residues. The CDR3 spells CASRGDATNEKLFF. CDR3 bases: TGTGCCAGCAGAGGGGATGCAACTAATGAAAAACTGTTTTTT.

Note on this clone: It may be a read error: a sequence one base away is much more abundant. The rearrangement joins TRBV6-4 to TRBJ1-5; D gene ambiguous. The V and J ends lost 5 bases and 0 bases respectively, with 5 bases between them. The CDR3 loop spans 13 amino acids. Germline-derived CDR1 and CDR2 are MRHNA and SNTAGT. CDR3 loop: CASSRDSNQPQHF. CDR3 sequence (DNA): TGTGCCAGCAGTAGAGATAGCAATCAGCCCCAGCATTTT.

This chain joins TRBV5-6 and TRBJ2-7; D tentatively reads TRBD1 or TRBD2 (5 bases each). This CDR3 is 14 amino acids long. The germline V and J ends were trimmed by 4 bases and 1 base, with 12 bases remaining between them. Germline V gives CDR1 SGHDT, CDR2 YYEEEE. The CDR3 DNA reads TGTGCCAGCAGCCCGTGGGACGGGTCCTACGAGCAGTACTTC. Its protein product is CASSPWDGSYEQYF.

The chain employs TRBV28 and TRBJ2-3; 9 bases match TRBD2. This CDR3 region has 14 residues. The junction had 1 base not matched to a gene; V was cut back by 2 bases and J by 4 bases. Germline assignment: CDR1 MDHEN and CDR2 SYDVKM. The CDR3 DNA is TGTGCCAGCAGTTTAGCGGGAGGGTCAGATACGCAGTATTTT. The encoded protein is CASSLAGGSDTQYF.

The chain uses TRBV6-5 and TRBJ2-3; possibly TRBD1 or TRBD2 for D (5 bases each). The CDR3 is 14 amino acids. Trimming took 5 bases from V and 8 from J, leaving 17 bases between them. Germline V lookup: CDR1 MNHEY, CDR2 SVGAGI. The CDR3 nucleotides read TGTGCCAGCAGTCCCGGGGCTGCTCTCCCTACGCAGTATTTT. Translated: CASSPGAALPTQYF.

The gene calls are TRBV5-6 and TRBJ2-3, with D unresolved. Looked up from germline, CDR1 is SGHDT and CDR2 is YYEEEE. The CDR3 consists of 12 residues. V was clipped by 0 bases and J by 4 bases, with 3 bases between them. The CDR3 DNA is TGTGCCAGCAGCTTGGCCCCAGATACGCAGTATTTT. It specifies CASSLAPDTQYF.